The clone carrying this T cell receptor (beta chain) was seen at least ten times. The antigen is not known. Germline values: CDR1 SNHLY, CDR2 FYNNEI. V dropped 7 bases and J dropped 5; count of bases not matched to a gene: 10. The CDR3 contains 14 residues. Breast cancer patients provided tissue from their axillary draining lymph nodes. TCRdb processed the multiplex PCR reads anew with MiXCR; each CDR3 protein has one entry. The sample yields about 130,000 distinct CDR3 sequences, 20% seen once. These data belong to a study of breast tumors, draining lymph nodes, adjacent tissues. Study-wide findings and caveats: Luminal-like breast cancer showed significantly greater tumor-nontumor repertoire similarity than basal-like breast cancer did. Compared with lymph nodes, tumors were less diverse; compared with nontumor tissue, more.

This chain joins TRBV2 and TRBJ2-5; 7 positions match TRBD2. The sample was axillary lymph node tissue. The sequence came from a female donor with breast cancer. Some clones in this sample may be carry-over from other donors' samples. For the CDR3, the DNA is TGTGCCAGCAAAAGGGGAGGGTTGGGGGAGACCCAGTACTTC. This gives the protein CASKRGGLGETQYF.